This is a list of T cell receptor beta chains from one sample in a study of blood T cells in healthy people across ages. A single record per CDR3 protein comes from TCRdb applying MiXCR to the 5' RACE reads. The sample consists of some 1.8 million distinct CDR3 sequences, more than 35% of them appearing once. The source material was blood. Receptors were obtained from a human donor in good health. The CDR3 runs from the conserved cysteine through the conserved F or W. The D gene is left open where the match is weak. Not every row has a clone size; where given, it reads once, few, many or a size class.

TRBJ1-6,13,TRBV10-3,NA,NA,CAINDGPQSPLHF,TGTGCCATCAATGATGGGCCCCAGTCACCCCTCCACTTT
TRBJ1-2,14,TRBV13,NA,NA,CASSLVLTGYGYTF,TGTGCCAGCAGCTTAGTCCTCACCGGTTATGGCTACACCTTC
TRBJ2-1,17,TRBV4-1,NA,NA,CASSHRPSSEPGNEQFF,TGCGCCAGCAGCCATCGCCCTTCGTCGGAGCCTGGCAATGAGCAGTTCTTC
TRBJ1-1,14,TRBV28,TRBD1,few,CASSLVEGQGVAFF,TGTGCCAGCAGTTTAGTTGAGGGACAGGGAGTAGCTTTCTTT
TRBJ2-3,17,TRBV7-2,TRBD2,NA,CASSFLAGGASTDTQYF,TGTGCCAGCAGCTTTCTAGCGGGGGGTGCTAGCACAGATACGCAGTATTTT
TRBJ2-1,12,TRBV29-1,NA,NA,CSVNQLSNEQFF,TGCAGCGTAAACCAACTTAGCAATGAGCAGTTCTTC
TRBJ1-5,15,TRBV24-1,NA,NA,CATSDPRTLNQPQHF,TGTGCCACCAGTGATCCCCGGACCCTCAATCAGCCCCAGCATTTT
TRBJ2-7,13,TRBV12-3/TRBV12-4,NA,NA,CASSDGAVYEQYF,TGTGCCAGCAGTGACGGCGCAGTCTACGAGCAGTACTTC
TRBJ1-2,16,TRBV7-2,TRBD1,few,CASSLETGGINYGYTF,TGTGCCAGCAGCCTAGAAACAGGGGGAATAAACTATGGCTACACCTTC
TRBJ2-3,17,TRBV6-1,TRBD2,NA,CASSDPTSGGAGDTQYF,TGTGCCAGCAGTGACCCGACTAGCGGGGGGGCAGGAGATACGCAGTATTTT
TRBJ1-6,13,TRBV3-1,NA,NA,CASSQDWDPPLHF,TGTGCCAGCAGCCAAGATTGGGATCCACCCCTCCACTTT